There are many counts of the clone carrying this TCR beta chain. This record comes from a study of T cells in Graves' hyperthyroidism and ophthalmopathy. The CDR3 regions of TCR beta were amplified from RNA transcripts. During a first-round RT-PCR of the TCR CDR3, the HTBI primer set was used. TCRdb reprocessed the multiplex PCR reads via MiXCR and lists one record per CDR3 protein. The sample has hundreds of thousands of distinct CDR3 sequences; roughly 15% are singletons. Trimming took off 3 bases at V and 2 bases at J, with 3 bases between the two ends. The CDR3 runs 11 residues. The germline gives CDR1 DFQATT, CDR2 SNEGSKA (reference sequence).

The gene calls are TRBV20-1 and TRBJ2-3, with unresolved D. The sample was blood. This TCR derives from a woman aged 18 to 35 with Graves' hyperthyroidism. CDR3 protein: CSASTTDTQYF. The CDR3 nucleotides read TGCAGTGCTAGCACCACAGATACGCAGTATTTT.